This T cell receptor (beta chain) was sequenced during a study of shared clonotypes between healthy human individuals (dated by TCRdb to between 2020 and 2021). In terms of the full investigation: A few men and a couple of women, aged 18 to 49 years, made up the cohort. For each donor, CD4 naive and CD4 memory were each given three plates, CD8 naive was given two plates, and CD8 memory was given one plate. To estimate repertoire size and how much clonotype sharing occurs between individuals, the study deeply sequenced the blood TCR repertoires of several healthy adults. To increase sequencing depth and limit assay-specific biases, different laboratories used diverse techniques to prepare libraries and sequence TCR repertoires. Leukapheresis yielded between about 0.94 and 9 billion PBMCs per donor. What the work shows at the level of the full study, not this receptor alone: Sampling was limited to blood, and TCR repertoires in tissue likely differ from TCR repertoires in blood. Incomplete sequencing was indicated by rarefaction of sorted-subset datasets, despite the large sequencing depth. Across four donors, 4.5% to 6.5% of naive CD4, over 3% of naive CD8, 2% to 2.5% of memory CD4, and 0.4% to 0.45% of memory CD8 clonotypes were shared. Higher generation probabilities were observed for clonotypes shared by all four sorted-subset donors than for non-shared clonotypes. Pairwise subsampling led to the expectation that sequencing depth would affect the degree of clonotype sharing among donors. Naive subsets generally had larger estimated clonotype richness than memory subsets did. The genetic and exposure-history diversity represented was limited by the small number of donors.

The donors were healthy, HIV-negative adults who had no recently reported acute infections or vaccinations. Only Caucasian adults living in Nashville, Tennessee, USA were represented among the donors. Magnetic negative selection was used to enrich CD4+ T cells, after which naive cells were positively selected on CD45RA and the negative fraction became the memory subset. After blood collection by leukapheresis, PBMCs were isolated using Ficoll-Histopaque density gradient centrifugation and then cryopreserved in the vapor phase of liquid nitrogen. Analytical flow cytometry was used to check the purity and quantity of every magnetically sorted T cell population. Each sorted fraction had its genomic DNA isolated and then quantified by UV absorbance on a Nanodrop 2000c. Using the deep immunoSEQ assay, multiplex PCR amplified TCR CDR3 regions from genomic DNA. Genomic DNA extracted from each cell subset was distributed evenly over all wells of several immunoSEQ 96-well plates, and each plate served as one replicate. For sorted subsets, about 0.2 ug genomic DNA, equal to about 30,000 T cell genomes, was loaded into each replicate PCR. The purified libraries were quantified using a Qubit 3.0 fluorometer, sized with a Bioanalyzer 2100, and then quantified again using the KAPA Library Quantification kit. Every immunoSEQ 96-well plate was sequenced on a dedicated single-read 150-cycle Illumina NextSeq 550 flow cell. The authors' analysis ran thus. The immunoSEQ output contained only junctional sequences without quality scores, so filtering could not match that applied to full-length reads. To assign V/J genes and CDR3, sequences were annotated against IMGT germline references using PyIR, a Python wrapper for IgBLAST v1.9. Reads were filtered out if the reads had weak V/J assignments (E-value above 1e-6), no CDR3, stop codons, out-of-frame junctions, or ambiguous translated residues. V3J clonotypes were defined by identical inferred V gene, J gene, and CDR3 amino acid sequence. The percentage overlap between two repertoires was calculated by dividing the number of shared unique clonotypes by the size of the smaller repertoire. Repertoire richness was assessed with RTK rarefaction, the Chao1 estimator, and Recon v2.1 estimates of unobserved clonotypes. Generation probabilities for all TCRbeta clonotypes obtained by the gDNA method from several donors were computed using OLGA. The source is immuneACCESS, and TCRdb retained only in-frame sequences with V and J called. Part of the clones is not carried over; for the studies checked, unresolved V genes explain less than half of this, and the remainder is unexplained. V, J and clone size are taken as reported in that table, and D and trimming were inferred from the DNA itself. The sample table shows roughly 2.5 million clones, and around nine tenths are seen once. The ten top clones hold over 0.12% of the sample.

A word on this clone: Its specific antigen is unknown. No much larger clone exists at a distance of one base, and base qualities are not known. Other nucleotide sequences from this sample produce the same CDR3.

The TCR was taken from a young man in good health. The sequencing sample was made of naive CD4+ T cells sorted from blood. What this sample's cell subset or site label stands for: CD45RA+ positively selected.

The nucleotides are TGTGCCAGCAGCTTGAGCACAGATACGCAGTATTTT. Its translation is CASSLSTDTQYF. The chain uses TRBV11-2 and TRBJ2-3; the D gene remains uncertain. Relative to germline, V is 3 bases shorter and J is 0 bases shorter, with 1 base between their ends. The CDR3 covers 12 residues, taking in both the cysteine and the phenylalanine. The entry retains the CDR3 DNA only, 36 bases that are in frame from base 1. The germline V gene specifies SGHAT as CDR1 and FQNNGV as CDR2. Beyond the CDR3, the reference TRBV11-2 and TRBJ2-3 genes provide the residues; the full variable domain reads: EAGVAQSPRYKIIEKRQSVAFWCNPISGHATLYWYQQILGQGPKLLIQFQNNGVVDDSQLPKDRFSAERLKGVDSTLKIQPAKLEDSAVYLCASSLSTDTQYFGPGTRLTVL.